These T cell receptor beta chains were read from a single sample in a study of memory CD4+ T cells and cytomegalovirus serostatus. The data were produced by immunoSEQ multiplex PCR, yet TCRdb's version contains in-frame clones alone and is incomplete. This sample has over 45,000 clones, with roughly 85% found just once. The sequencing sample was made of memory CD4+ T cells from blood. These receptors came from an adult in good health and CMV-seronegative. Some clones in this sample may be carry-over from other donors' samples. The CDR3 runs from the conserved cysteine through the conserved F or W. Each record gives: V gene, J gene, clone size, D gene, CDR3 DNA, CDR3 protein. A D gene is named only where the DNA matches it firmly. Size is omitted from some rows. Given values are once, few, many or a class for expanded clones.

TRBV7-9	TRBJ1-2	-	TRBD1	TGTGCCAGCAGCTTCCGGGACAGCACTAGGCTAGGCCATTATGGCTACACCTTC	CASSFRDSTRLGHYGYTF
TRBV18	TRBJ2-7	once	-	TGTGCCAGCTCACCGGGGACTGGAGGGGGCGAGCAGTACTTC	CASSPGTGGGEQYF
TRBV7-2	TRBJ2-7	-	TRBD2	TGTGCCAGCAGCTTAGAAAGGACTAGCGGGAGGATCCCCTACGAGCAGTACTTC	CASSLERTSGRIPYEQYF
TRBV28	TRBJ1-1	-	-	TGTGCCAGCAGTTTACGGCGGCAAGTCCCTGAAGCTTTCTTT	CASSLRRQVPEAFF
TRBV15	TRBJ2-7	-	-	TGTGCCACCAGCAGAGATACGCGGGGGCCCTACGAGCAGTACTTC	CATSRDTRGPYEQYF
TRBV6-5	TRBJ1-1	-	-	TGTGCCAGCAGCCGGGGGCGGTTGAACACTGAAGCTTTCTTT	CASSRGRLNTEAFF
TRBV28	TRBJ1-1	-	TRBD1	TGTGCCAGCAGTTTAGGGGACAGGGGGCGAAGGATAACTTTCTTT	CASSLGDRGRRITFF
TRBV9	TRBJ2-3	-	-	TGTGCCAGCAGCCGGGACAGCACAGATACGCAGTATTTT	CASSRDSTDTQYF
TRBV6-1	TRBJ2-5	-	-	TGTGCCAGCAGTGGGGTGCTCCAGGAGACCCAGTACTTC	CASSGVLQETQYF
TRBV9	TRBJ2-3	-	-	TGTGCCAGCAGCGTACAAGGAGATACGCAGTATTTT	CASSVQGDTQYF
TRBV4-1	TRBJ1-1	-	-	TGCGCCAGCAGCCAAGACGTGAGGATCGGAGCTTTCTTT	CASSQDVRIGAFF
TRBV2	TRBJ1-2	medium-sized	-	TGTGCCAGCAGTGAAATGGGGGTGTTGGGCTACACCTTC	CASSEMGVLGYTF
TRBV10-3	TRBJ1-6	-	-	TGTGCCATCAGTCCCGCGGGCCCCGGGGACCTCCACTTT	CAISPAGPGDLHF
TRBV18	TRBJ2-1	-	TRBD1	TGTGCCAGCTCCCCCGGACAGGGCCACAATGAGCAGTTCTTC	CASSPGQGHNEQFF
TRBV30	TRBJ2-7	-	-	TGTGCCTGGACTACCGGGGGACCCTACGAGCAGTACTTC	CAWTTGGPYEQYF
TRBV7-9	TRBJ1-1	-	-	TGTGCCAGCAGCAGGCTCGACTCAGAAGCTTTCTTT	CASSRLDSEAFF
TRBV30	TRBJ1-5	-	-	TGTGCCTGGAGTAACACCCTTTCATGGCCCCAGCATTTT	CAWSNTLSWPQHF
TRBV7-7	TRBJ2-1	-	-	TGTGCTAGCAGCTTCCTACAGGAGCAGTTCTTC	CASSFLQEQFF
TRBV11-2	TRBJ2-3	-	TRBD2	TGTGCCAGCAGCTTAGCCACCCCGGGACTAGCGGGCACAGATACGCAGTATTTT	CASSLATPGLAGTDTQYF
TRBV4-2	TRBJ2-1	-	-	TGTGCCAGCAGCCACGACTCCGGAGGGGATGAGCAGTTCTTC	CASSHDSGGDEQFF
TRBV7-8	TRBJ1-5	-	TRBD1	TGTGCCAGCAGCTTAGAGGGACAGGGCTACAATCAGCCCCAGCATTTT	CASSLEGQGYNQPQHF
TRBV7-9	TRBJ1-2	-	-	TGTGCCAGCACTAATGGGTTCTATGGCTACACCTTC	CASTNGFYGYTF
TRBV28	TRBJ2-7	-	-	TGTGCCAGCAGGACTGGCCCCCTCTACGAGCAGTACTTC	CASRTGPLYEQYF
TRBV2	TRBJ1-5	-	-	TGTGCCAGCAGTGTCTCGGGGGACCAGCCCCAGCATTTT	CASSVSGDQPQHF
TRBV12-5	TRBJ1-5	-	-	TGTGCTAGTGGTGATGGGGGCAGGGTTTATCAGCCCCAGCATTTT	CASGDGGRVYQPQHF
TRBV7-9	TRBJ1-1	-	-	TGTGCCAGCAGCTTGACAGTGCTCAACACTGAAGCTTTCTTT	CASSLTVLNTEAFF
TRBV9	TRBJ2-1	few	-	TGTGCCAGCAGCGGGGGGCCCAGACGTGGTTCCTACAATGAGCAGTTCTTC	CASSGGPRRGSYNEQFF
TRBV15	TRBJ1-4	-	TRBD1	TGTGCCACCAGCAGGTGGGGGACAGGGGATGAAAAACTGTTTTTT	CATSRWGTGDEKLFF
TRBV19	TRBJ1-5	-	-	TGTGCCAGTAGGGACAGTCCCTCCGGAGGCAATCAGCCCCAGCATTTT	CASRDSPSGGNQPQHF
TRBV6-1	TRBJ1-1	-	-	TGTGCCAGCAGATCGGGGATCGGAATGAACACTGAAGCTTTCTTT	CASRSGIGMNTEAFF
TRBV5-4	TRBJ2-7	-	TRBD2	TGTGCCAGCAGCTTGGACGGGAGGCGCGAGCAGTACTTC	CASSLDGRREQYF
TRBV14	TRBJ2-2	-	-	TGTGCCAGCAGCCGGCTAGCAAGGACCGGGGAGCTGTTTTTT	CASSRLARTGELFF
TRBV19	TRBJ1-1	few	-	TGTGCCAGTAGTATAGATCACGGCGCGGGGAACACTGAAGCTTTCTTT	CASSIDHGAGNTEAFF
TRBV14	TRBJ2-7	few	TRBD1	TGTGCCAGCAGCCAAGAATGGCCACAGGGGGCCCCCTACGAGCAGTACTTC	CASSQEWPQGAPYEQYF
TRBV5-4	TRBJ1-6	once	TRBD1	TGTGCCAGCAGCTCGGGACAGAATCCTTCCAATTCACCCCTCCACTTT	CASSSGQNPSNSPLHF
TRBV27	TRBJ2-7	-	-	TGTGCCAGCAAAGTCTCCCGGTTGCGTCCCGAGCAGTACTTC	CASKVSRLRPEQYF
TRBV7-8	TRBJ2-1	-	TRBD1	TGTGCCAGCAGGGGACAGACTGAGTACTCCTACAATGAGCAGTTCTTC	CASRGQTEYSYNEQFF
TRBV12-5	TRBJ2-5	-	TRBD1	TGTGCTAGTGGTTCCGGGACAGGGGCAAAGACCCAGTACTTC	CASGSGTGAKTQYF
TRBV7-3	TRBJ2-3	-	TRBD2	TGTGCCAGCAGCTTAACATTCGCGGGAGGGGGTGATACGCAGTATTTT	CASSLTFAGGGDTQYF
TRBV21-1	TRBJ2-7	-	-	TGTGCCAGCACAGTCCGGCGGGAGAGGTGCTACGAGCAGTACTTC	CASTVRRERCYEQYF
TRBV5-1	TRBJ2-7	few	TRBD2	TGCGCCAGCAGCCGAATGGGCGGGGGGCTCTCCTACGAGCAGTACTTC	CASSRMGGGLSYEQYF
TRBV19	TRBJ1-4	-	-	TGTGCCAGTAGTATGCTGCCAGAAAATGAAAAACTGTTTTTT	CASSMLPENEKLFF
TRBV6-1	TRBJ1-4	-	TRBD1	TGTGCCAGCAGTGCACAGGGGGGCGGCGATGAAAAACTGTTTTTT	CASSAQGGGDEKLFF